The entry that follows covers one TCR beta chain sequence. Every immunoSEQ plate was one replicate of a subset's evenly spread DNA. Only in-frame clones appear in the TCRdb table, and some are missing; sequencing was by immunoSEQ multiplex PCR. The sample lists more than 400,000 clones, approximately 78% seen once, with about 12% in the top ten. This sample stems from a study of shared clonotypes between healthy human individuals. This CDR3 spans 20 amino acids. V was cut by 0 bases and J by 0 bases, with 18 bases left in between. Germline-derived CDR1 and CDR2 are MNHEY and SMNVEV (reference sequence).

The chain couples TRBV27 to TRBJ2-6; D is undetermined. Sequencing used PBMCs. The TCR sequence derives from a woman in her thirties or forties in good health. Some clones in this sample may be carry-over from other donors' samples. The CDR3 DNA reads TGTGCCAGCAGTTTATCCTGGACGGCTTATGCCGCCTCTGGGGCCAACGTCCTGACTTTC. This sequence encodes CASSLSWTAYAASGANVLTF.